The 11 T cell receptor beta chains below come from one sample, sequenced in a study of chemoradiotherapy in HPV16-positive cancers. Method: immunoSEQ multiplex PCR; TCRdb's copy keeps in-frame clones and lacks some. The sample includes roughly 20,000 clones, roughly 82% seen only once; the top ten take roughly 3.7%. Sequencing was performed on blood, taken from a patient who underwent chemoradiotherapy. The receptor set was obtained from a human donor with HPV-associated anogenital cancer.

The chain combines TRBV2 with TRBJ2-3; D gene ambiguous. The germline CDR1 and CDR2 sequences are SNHLY and FYNNEI. The CDR3 runs to 12 residues. Trimming removed 4 bases at V and 6 bases at J, with 8 bases between. DNA of the CDR3: TGTGCCAGCAGTGGACGGTCTGATACGCAGTATTTT. Translated: CASSGRSDTQYF.

With respect to this clone: The sample contains more than one DNA sequence encoding this CDR3. The J gene is TRBJ1-1, the V gene TRBV6-6; 10 nucleotides line up with TRBD1. Germline lookup yields CDR1 MNHNY and CDR2 SVGAGI (reference sequence). The V and J ends lost 0 bases and 3 bases, in that order; junction bases with no gene match: 1. The CDR3 totals 15 residues. Here the CDR3 reads CASSYSGQGYTEAFF. CDR3 DNA: TGTGCCAGCAGTTACTCGGGACAGGGGTACACTGAAGCTTTCTTT.

The chain has TRBV15 and TRBJ2-7; D is ambiguous. The CDR3 totals 15 residues. V was cut by 0 bases and J by 2 bases, with 11 bases left in between. Germline V gene data show CDR1 as LNHNV and CDR2 as YYDKDF (reference sequence). The CDR3 loop reads CATSRDLDPTYEQYF. In DNA, the CDR3 is TGTGCCACCAGCAGAGATCTCGATCCCACCTACGAGCAGTACTTC.

This clone was counted only a few times. The chain has TRBV25-1 and TRBJ1-6; 8 nucleotides align to TRBD1. CDR3 size: 15 residues. Per germline, CDR1 MGHDK and CDR2 SYGVNS. After removal of 8 bases from V and 3 bases from J, the junction contained 6 bases not matched to a gene. The CDR3 loop is CASHRGEIYNSPLHF. For the CDR3, the DNA is TGTGCCAGCCACAGGGGGGAAATCTATAATTCACCCCTCCACTTT. Combining the CDR3 with reference TRBV25-1 and TRBJ1-6 gives the whole variable domain EADIYQTPRYLVIGTGKKITLECSQTMGHDKMYWYQQDPGMELHLIHYSYGVNSTEKGDLSSESTVSRIRTEHFPLTLESARPSHTSQYLCASHRGEIYNSPLHFGNGTRLTVT.

This clone was seen once. This chain links TRBV7-8 with TRBJ2-1; D gene unclear. Germline-derived CDR1 and CDR2 are SGHVS and FQNEAQ. Trimming stripped 1 base from V and 5 bases from J, with 6 bases between. The CDR3 runs to 13 residues. The CDR3 coding sequence is TGTGCCAGCAGCTTAGGCGCAGACAATGAGCAGTTCTTC. This translates into CASSLGADNEQFF.

The chain combines TRBV4-2 with TRBJ2-1; 8 nucleotides agree with TRBD2. The CDR3 has 17 residues. Germline trimming cut 4 bases from V and 3 bases from J; bases unmatched to any gene: 11. Germline V gives CDR1 LGHNA, CDR2 YNFKEQ. CDR3 DNA sequence: TGTGCCAGCAGCCCGGGGCCTAAGGCGGGGGGCTACAATGAGCAGTTCTTC. This translates into CASSPGPKAGGYNEQFF.

The chain uses TRBV28 and TRBJ1-4; D is possibly TRBD1 (6 bases). With 4 bases removed from V and 7 bases from J, the gap between germline ends came to 22 bases. Germline lookup yields CDR1 MDHEN and CDR2 SYDVKM. The CDR3 is 17 amino acids. The CDR3 sequence: CASSSPIVQGAVEKLFF. In DNA, the CDR3 is TGTGCCAGCAGTTCACCTATTGTACAGGGCGCTGTTGAAAAACTGTTTTTT.

The chain links TRBV11-3 to TRBJ2-1; no reliable D call. V lost 1 base and J 0 bases, leaving 13 bases between the germline ends. The CDR3 spans 17 residues. Germline V gene data show CDR1 as SGHNT and CDR2 as YENEEA. CDR3 DNA sequence: TGTGCCAGCAGCTTAGCGGGTCAGTCCAGCTCCTACAATGAGCAGTTCTTC. This gives the protein CASSLAGQSSSYNEQFF.

This chain joins TRBV18 and TRBJ2-2; D call uncertain. This CDR3 contains 12 residues. Trimming shortened V by 0 bases and J by 8 bases, and 4 bases separated the two germline ends. CDR1 and CDR2 (germline): KGHSH, LQKENI. CDR3 protein: CASSPPPGELFF. The CDR3 region has the DNA TGTGCCAGCTCACCACCCCCAGGGGAGCTGTTTTTT.

The rearrangement links TRBV6-5 to TRBJ1-5, with unresolved D. The germline V and J ends were trimmed by 7 bases and 4 bases, with 17 bases remaining between them. The CDR3 consists of 15 residues. Germline CDR1 MNHEY, CDR2 SVGAGI. The CDR3: CASTPSVKLNQPQHF. The DNA for the CDR3 is TGTGCCAGCACCCCATCCGTCAAACTTAATCAGCCCCAGCATTTT.

The rearrangement links TRBV7-9 to TRBJ1-3; D unclear. V dropped 0 bases and J dropped 0 bases, with 6 bases sitting between them. Germline V gene data show CDR1 as SEHNR and CDR2 as FQNEAQ (reference sequence). The CDR3 is made up of 15 amino acids. In nucleotides, the CDR3 is TGTGCCAGCAGCTTAGCAGCCGACTCTGGAAACACCATATATTTT. Translating it yields CASSLAADSGNTIYF.